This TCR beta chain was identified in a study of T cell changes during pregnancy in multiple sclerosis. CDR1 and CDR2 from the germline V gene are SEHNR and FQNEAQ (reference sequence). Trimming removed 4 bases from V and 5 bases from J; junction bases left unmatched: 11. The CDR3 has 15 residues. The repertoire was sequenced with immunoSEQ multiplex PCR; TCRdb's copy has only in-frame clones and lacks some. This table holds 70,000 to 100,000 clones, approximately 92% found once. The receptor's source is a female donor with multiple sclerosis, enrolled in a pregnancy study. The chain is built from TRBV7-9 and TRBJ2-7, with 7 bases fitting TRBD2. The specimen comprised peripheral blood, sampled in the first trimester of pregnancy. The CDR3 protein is CASSSPAGVSDEQYF. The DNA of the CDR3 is TGTGCCAGCAGCTCTCCGGCGGGGGTAAGCGACGAGCAGTACTTC. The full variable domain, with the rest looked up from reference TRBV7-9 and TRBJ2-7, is DTGVSQNPRHKITKRGQNVTFRCDPISEHNRLYWYRQTLGQGPEFLTYFQNEAQLEKSRLLSDRFSAERPKGSFSTLEIQRTEQGDSAMYLCASSSPAGVSDEQYFGPGTRLTVT.